This T cell receptor beta chain was identified in a study of blood T cell repertoires in COVID-19. Original processing methods: Amplified reference gene primers provided the basis for estimating nucleated cell counts. Some clones are missing from TCRdb's copy, which holds only in-frame ones; the method was immunoSEQ multiplex PCR. V, J and clone size are taken as reported in that table, and D and trimming were inferred from the DNA itself. The sample carries around 250,000 clones, 85% recorded once. Everyone who took part was roughly 18 to 90 years old, and they came from over 20 US areas. Clinical history as reported by participants underpinned cohort assignment. This CDR3 is built from 16 residues.

The sequenced material came from PBMCs or T cells enriched from blood (not recorded which). J is TRBJ1-2 and V is TRBV21-1; TRBD1 is taken as the D call from the table, unchecked against the DNA. TRBV21-1 is a known pseudogene. The sequence was obtained from a woman between 45 and 65 years old with acute COVID-19. The DNA for the CDR3 is TGTGCCAGCAAAGGAGGGGGCGGGTCCCGGCACTATGGCTACACCTTC. Its protein is CASKGGGGSRHYGYTF.